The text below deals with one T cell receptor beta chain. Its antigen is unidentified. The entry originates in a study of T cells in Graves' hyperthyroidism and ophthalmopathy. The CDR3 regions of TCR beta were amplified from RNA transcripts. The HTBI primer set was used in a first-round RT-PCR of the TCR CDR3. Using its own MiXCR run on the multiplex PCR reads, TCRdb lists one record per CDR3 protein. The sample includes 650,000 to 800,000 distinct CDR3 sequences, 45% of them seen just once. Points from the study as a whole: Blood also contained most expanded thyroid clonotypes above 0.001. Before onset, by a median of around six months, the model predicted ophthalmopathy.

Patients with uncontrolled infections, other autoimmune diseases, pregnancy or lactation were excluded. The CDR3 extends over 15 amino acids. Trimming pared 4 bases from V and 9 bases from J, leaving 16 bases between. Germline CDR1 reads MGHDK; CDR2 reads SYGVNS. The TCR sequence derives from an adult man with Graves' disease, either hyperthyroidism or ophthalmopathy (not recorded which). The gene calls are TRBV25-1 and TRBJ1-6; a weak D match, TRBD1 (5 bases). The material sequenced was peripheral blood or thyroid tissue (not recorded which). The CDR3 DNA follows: TGTGCCAGCAGTGCCCAAAACGGGGGTGGTTCACCCCTCCACTTT. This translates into CASSAQNGGGSPLHF.